Presented here are 27 T cell receptor beta chains from one specimen sequenced in a study of shared clonotypes between healthy human individuals. This table comes from immunoSEQ multiplex PCR, and its TCRdb copy is limited to in-frame clones, with some not included. Here the sample spans 780,000 or so clones, over 60% being singletons. The sample taken for sequencing was memory CD4+ T cells sorted from blood. Sample subset: CD45RA-negative fraction. The receptors shown here come from a woman aged 25 to 39 in good health.

The chain is built from TRBV10-3 and TRBJ1-5, with 7 bases matching TRBD1. The germline CDR1 and CDR2 sequences are ENHRY and SYGVKD. The CDR3 spans 15 residues. The V and J ends lost 2 bases and 4 bases, in that order; junction bases with no gene match: 5. The CDR3 spells CAISEVSGGNQPQHF. The CDR3 nucleotides are TGTGCCATCAGTGAGGTTTCAGGGGGGAATCAGCCCCAGCATTTT.

The rearrangement joins TRBV7-9 to TRBJ2-7; no clear D. Germline V CDR1 and CDR2: SEHNR, FQNEAQ (reference sequence). The V end was cut by 6 bases, the J end by 5 bases, with 11 bases between. The CDR3 spans 12 residues. The CDR3 protein is CASSFQVNEQYF. The CDR3, as DNA: TGTGCCAGCAGTTTCCAGGTAAACGAGCAGTACTTC.

A single count supports this clone. The chain combines TRBV27 with TRBJ2-7; D may be TRBD1 or TRBD2 (6 bases each). The ends were cut back, 7 bases at V and 4 bases at J, with 14 bases in the middle. CDR3 length: 13 residues. Germline CDR1 reads MNHEY; CDR2 reads SMNVEV (reference sequence). The CDR3 region is CASKGGTSYEQYF. DNA for the CDR3: TGTGCCAGCAAGGGGGGAACCAGTTACGAGCAGTACTTC.

This chain joins TRBV6-6 and TRBJ1-2; 10 bases are a match to TRBD1. The CDR3 runs to 15 residues. Trimming removed 6 bases from V and 8 bases from J; junction bases left unmatched: 12. Germline V gene sequence: CDR1 MNHNY, CDR2 SVGAGI (reference sequence). The CDR3 protein is CASSPRTGGAGGYTF. CDR3 DNA: TGTGCCAGCAGCCCCCGGACAGGGGGGGCCGGCGGCTACACCTTC.

This clone appeared many times. This chain joins TRBV6-1 and TRBJ1-1, with 7 positions matching TRBD1. CDR3 length: 14 residues. Trimming took 6 bases from V and 0 from J; bases not matched to a gene: 4. Germline lookup yields CDR1 MNHNS and CDR2 SASEGT. CDR3 DNA: TGTGCCAGCAGGGAACAGGGGATGAACACTGAAGCTTTCTTT. Translation: CASREQGMNTEAFF.

Of note for this clone: Other DNA sequences in this specimen translate into the identical CDR3. The rearrangement joins TRBV15 to TRBJ2-7; D is possibly TRBD1 or TRBD2 (5 bases each). The CDR3 spans 15 residues. Germline CDR1 is LNHNV and CDR2 is YYDKDF (reference sequence). V was clipped by 0 bases and J by 3 bases, with 12 bases between them. The CDR3: CATSRDRGLSYEQYF. CDR3 sequence (DNA): TGTGCCACCAGCAGAGATCGGGGCTTAAGCTACGAGCAGTACTTC.

The chain couples TRBV7-3 to TRBJ2-7; 9 positions match TRBD2. V was clipped by 4 bases and J by 3 bases; unmatched bases: 7. This CDR3 has 15 amino acids. Per the germline V gene, CDR1 is SGHTA and CDR2 is FQGTGA. CDR3 loop: CASSSHSGSNYEQYF. CDR3 DNA sequence: TGTGCCAGCAGCTCCCATAGCGGGAGTAACTACGAGCAGTACTTC.

The V call is TRBV27, the J call TRBJ2-7; the D is unclear. The length of the CDR3 is 13 residues. Trimming took off 3 bases at V and 6 bases at J, with 12 bases between the two ends. Germline V lookup: CDR1 MNHEY, CDR2 SMNVEV (reference sequence). CDR3 region: CASSFSTGIEQYF. The CDR3 DNA is TGTGCCAGCAGTTTCTCGACTGGCATCGAGCAGTACTTC.

The sample holds one count of this clone. The identical CDR3 is also encoded by other nucleotide sequences in the sample. The chain has TRBV5-1 and TRBJ2-1; 7 nucleotides align to TRBD1. This CDR3 is built from 15 residues. V shed 0 bases, J shed 4 bases, and the junction held 4 bases outside the gene matches. CDR1 is SGHRS and CDR2 is YFSETQ in the germline V gene. CDR3 DNA sequence: TGCGCCAGCAGCTTGGCCAGGGGGTCGTACAATGAGCAGTTCTTC. This gives the protein CASSLARGSYNEQFF.

The rearrangement links TRBV28 to TRBJ1-4; 9 bases are shared with TRBD1. This CDR3 spans 14 amino acids. V lost 5 bases to trimming and J lost 7 bases; unmatched junction nucleotides: 5. Per the germline V gene, CDR1 is MDHEN and CDR2 is SYDVKM. The CDR3 reads CASSPGQGSEKLFF. For the CDR3, the DNA is TGTGCCAGCAGTCCTGGACAGGGGAGTGAAAAACTGTTTTTT.

The chain has TRBV7-2 and TRBJ2-1; 10 nucleotides line up with TRBD1. CDR1 and CDR2 from the germline V gene are SGHTA and FQGNSA. Trimming cost V 4 bases and J 7 bases; bases outside gene matches: 4. There are 14 residues in the CDR3. CDR3 DNA sequence: TGTGCCAGCAGCTCGGACAGGGGGATAAATGAGCAGTTCTTC. Amino acid sequence: CASSSDRGINEQFF.

This clone was observed a single time. The chain joins TRBV11-2 to TRBJ2-5; 13 positions match TRBD2. J gave up 6 bases and V 4 bases, and 5 bases lay outside the gene matches. This CDR3 region has 15 residues. Germline V CDR1 and CDR2: SGHAT, FQNNGV. CDR3 sequence reads: CASSSGLAGVKTQYF. The CDR3 DNA reads as TGTGCCAGCAGCTCCGGACTAGCGGGAGTAAAGACCCAGTACTTC. Together with reference TRBV11-2 and TRBJ2-5, the CDR3 gives the full variable domain: EAGVAQSPRYKIIEKRQSVAFWCNPISGHATLYWYQQILGQGPKLLIQFQNNGVVDDSQLPKDRFSAERLKGVDSTLKIQPAKLEDSAVYLCASSSGLAGVKTQYFGPGTRLLVL.

This clone was counted once. The chain joins TRBV27 to TRBJ2-5; 7 nucleotides line up with TRBD2. The CDR3 covers 18 residues. Germline V gives CDR1 MNHEY, CDR2 SMNVEV (reference sequence). With 4 bases clipped from V and 2 bases from J, the junction kept 16 bases outside the gene matches. The CDR3 here is CASSSSGGWGGFQETQYF. For the CDR3, the DNA is TGTGCCAGCAGTTCCTCCGGGGGTTGGGGGGGTTTTCAAGAGACCCAGTACTTC.

This clone was seen just once. One end of the junction fails to match germline, which may point to a read error. The same CDR3 also results from other DNA sequences found in this sample. This chain uses TRBV7-9 with TRBJ1-2; TRBD1 matches at 7 bases. Germline CDR1 reads SEHNR; CDR2 reads FQNEAQ (reference sequence). CDR3 size: 14 residues. The CDR3 protein is CASTGWDRDQGYTF. DNA of the CDR3: TGTGCCAGCACGGGGTGGGACAGAGATCAGGGCTACACTTTC.

This clone was seen only once. This chain uses TRBV28 with TRBJ1-3, with D perhaps matching TRBD1 (5 bases). Germline V gene lookup returns CDR1 MDHEN and CDR2 SYDVKM. V shed 1 base and J shed 1 base, with 11 bases lying between them. The CDR3 sequence is 16 residues long. The CDR3 loop reads CASSLSLTASGNTIYF. CDR3 bases: TGTGCCAGCAGTTTATCCCTGACAGCATCTGGAAACACCATATATTTT.

The chain has TRBV5-1 and TRBJ2-7; D might be TRBD2 (6 bases). The V gene's germline CDR1 is SGHRS and CDR2 YFSETQ. Trimming pared 4 bases from V and 2 bases from J, leaving 7 bases between. The length of the CDR3 is 12 residues. The CDR3 DNA follows: TGCGCCAGCAGCGCTAGCGCCTACGAGCAGTACTTC. It codes for CASSASAYEQYF.

This chain uses TRBV7-9 with TRBJ2-2, with TRBD1 matching over 10 bases. The CDR3 length is 15 residues. V lost 2 bases, J lost 4 bases, and 1 base stayed unmatched. Germline V gene sequence: CDR1 SEHNR, CDR2 FQNEAQ (reference sequence). The CDR3 bases are TGTGCCAGCAGCTTACGGGACAGGGGCACCGGGGAGCTGTTTTTT. It codes for CASSLRDRGTGELFF.

V usage is TRBV28 and J usage is TRBJ2-2; D gene ambiguous. This CDR3 spans 12 amino acids. Germline V gene lookup returns CDR1 MDHEN and CDR2 SYDVKM. Deletions cut 5 bases from V and 8 bases from J, with 9 bases between. DNA for the CDR3: TGTGCCAGCAGTAAGGCTCCTGGGGAGCTGTTTTTT. It is translated as CASSKAPGELFF. Complete variable domain (other parts from reference TRBV28 and TRBJ2-2): DVKVTQSSRYLVKRTGEKVFLECVQDMDHENMFWYRQDPGLGLRLIYFSYDVKMKEKGDIPEGYSVSREKKERFSLILESASTNQTSMYLCASSKAPGELFFGEGSRLTVL.

The chain has TRBV25-1 and TRBJ1-1; the D is unclear. Germline V gene sequence: CDR1 MGHDK, CDR2 SYGVNS. CDR3 length: 15 residues. The V end was cut by 5 bases, the J end by 0 bases, with 13 bases between. CDR3 DNA sequence: TGTGCCAGCAGTCAGATTAACGGCTTGAACACTGAAGCTTTCTTT. The encoded protein is CASSQINGLNTEAFF. Using reference TRBV25-1 and TRBJ1-1 for the parts outside the CDR3, the full variable domain is EADIYQTPRYLVIGTGKKITLECSQTMGHDKMYWYQQDPGMELHLIHYSYGVNSTEKGDLSSESTVSRIRTEHFPLTLESARPSHTSQYLCASSQINGLNTEAFFGQGTRLTVV.

CDR3 in amino acids: CASSSNRGPGSTDTQYF. In DNA form, the CDR3 reads TGTGCCAGCAGCTCTAACCGGGGCCCAGGGAGCACAGATACGCAGTATTTT. The chain carries TRBV5-8 and TRBJ2-3; either TRBD1 or TRBD2 may fit D (5 bases each). Germline V gene data show CDR1 as SGHTS and CDR2 as YDEGEE. The CDR3 totals 17 residues. Trimming pared 3 bases from V and 0 bases from J, leaving 17 bases between.

This clone came up a few times. One junction end does not reproduce the germline sequence, and a read error may be involved. The chain recombines TRBV13 with TRBJ2-7; TRBD1 matches at 9 bases. CDR3 length equals 12 residues. The germline gives CDR1 PRHDT, CDR2 FYEKMQ (reference sequence). The DNA for the CDR3 is TGTGCCAGCAGCATACGGGGACAGGGAGAAACCTTC. This sequence encodes CASSIRGQGETF.

In its sample, this clone was seen a few times. The V and J genes are TRBV7-2 and TRBJ1-3; 10 positions match TRBD1. Per germline, CDR1 SGHTA and CDR2 FQGNSA. This CDR3 has 16 residues. V gave up 2 bases and J gave up 2 bases; unmatched junction bases: 3. CDR3 region: CASSLFGQGAGNTIYF. CDR3 nucleotide sequence: TGTGCCAGCAGCTTATTTGGACAGGGGGCTGGAAACACCATATATTTT.

The chain is built from TRBV15 and TRBJ1-1; D uncertain. This CDR3 has 15 amino acids. The V and J ends lost 0 bases and 1 base respectively, with 9 bases between them. Germline assignment: CDR1 LNHNV and CDR2 YYDKDF (reference sequence). The CDR3 reads CATSRDPLENTEAFF. The CDR3 nucleotides read TGTGCCACCAGCAGAGACCCTTTAGAGAACACTGAAGCTTTCTTT.

V is TRBV28 and J is TRBJ2-1; 7 bases agree with TRBD2. Trimming removed 6 bases from V and 3 bases from J; junction bases left unmatched: 11. Looked up from germline, CDR1 is MDHEN and CDR2 is SYDVKM. There are 16 residues in the CDR3. The CDR3 DNA reads as TGTGCCAGCAGGAAAAGGGGTAGCGGGTTCTACAATGAGCAGTTCTTC. Protein product: CASRKRGSGFYNEQFF.

The chain links TRBV2 to TRBJ1-5; 12 bases map to TRBD1. The CDR3 is 15 residues long. Germline CDR1 reads SNHLY; CDR2 reads FYNNEI. After removal of 6 bases from V and 5 bases from J, the junction contained 5 bases not matched to a gene. DNA of the CDR3: TGTGCCAGCAGGGGACAGGGGGCCGAGGATCAGCCCCAGCATTTT. Its translation is CASRGQGAEDQPQHF. The variable domain in full, with the rest retrieved from reference TRBV2 and TRBJ1-5, is EPEVTQTPSHQVTQMGQEVILRCVPISNHLYFYWYRQILGQKVEFLVSFYNNEISEKSEIFDDQFSVERPDGSNFTLKIRSTKLEDSAMYFCASRGQGAEDQPQHFGDGTRLSIL.

The V gene is TRBV6-1, the J gene TRBJ2-2; no definite D call. V lost 6 bases, J lost 1 base, and 12 bases lay in between. The CDR3 is made up of 15 amino acids. The germline V gene has CDR1 MNHNS and CDR2 SASEGT. For the CDR3, the DNA is TGTGCCAGCAGCTACGGGCAGAGGAACACCGGGGAGCTGTTTTTT. Translation: CASSYGQRNTGELFF.

In its sample, this clone was seen many times. V and J are TRBV15 and TRBJ2-2, with unresolved D. The CDR3 sequence is 15 residues long. Between the trimmed V and J ends, which lost 8 bases and 4 bases, there was a span of 17 bases. Germline values: CDR1 LNHNV, CDR2 YYDKDF (reference sequence). CDR3 bases: TGTGCCACCCAATGGGGTCCCTCGGGCACCGGGGAGCTGTTTTTT. Its protein is CATQWGPSGTGELFF.